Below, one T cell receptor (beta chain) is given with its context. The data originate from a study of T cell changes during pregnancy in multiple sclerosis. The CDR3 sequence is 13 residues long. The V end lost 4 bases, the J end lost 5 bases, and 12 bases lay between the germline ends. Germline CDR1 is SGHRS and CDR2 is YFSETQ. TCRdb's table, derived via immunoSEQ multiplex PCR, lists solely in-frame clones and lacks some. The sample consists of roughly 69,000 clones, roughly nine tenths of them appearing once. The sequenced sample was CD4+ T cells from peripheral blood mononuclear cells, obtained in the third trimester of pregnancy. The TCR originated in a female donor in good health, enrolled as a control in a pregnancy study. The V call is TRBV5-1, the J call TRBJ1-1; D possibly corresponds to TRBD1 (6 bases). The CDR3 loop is CASSHNRETEAFF. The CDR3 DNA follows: TGCGCCAGCAGCCACAACAGGGAAACTGAAGCTTTCTTT.